This TCR beta chain was captured in a study of T cells in Graves' hyperthyroidism and ophthalmopathy. Study-level information: Upon initial diagnosis and before any treatment, peripheral blood was collected. Broader study findings: Clonotypes that were expanded in thyroid above 0.001 mostly appeared in blood too.

Patients aged 18 to 65 had newly diagnosed hyperthyroidism lasting under 2 months. The junction had 9 bases not matched to a gene; V was cut back by 7 bases and J by 6 bases. CDR3 length equals 14 residues. About this clonotype itself: Its antigen is still unknown.

Template material for amplifying TCR beta CDR3 regions consisted of RNA transcripts. The TCR CDR3 was amplified in a first-round RT-PCR using the HTBI primer set. From the multiplex PCR reads, TCRdb called clonotypes with MiXCR, one entry per CDR3 protein. The sample has 350,000 to 450,000 distinct CDR3 sequences, more than 11% seen once. The receptor was isolated from a woman aged 55-69 years with Graves' hyperthyroidism. The chain is built from TRBV12-3 or TRBV12-4 and TRBJ1-1; 9 nucleotides line up with TRBD1. Sequencing was carried out using blood. The CDR3 DNA sequence: TGTGCCAGCACTTTGACAGGGGGAAGGTCTGAAGCTTTCTTT. Its translation: CASTLTGGRSEAFF.